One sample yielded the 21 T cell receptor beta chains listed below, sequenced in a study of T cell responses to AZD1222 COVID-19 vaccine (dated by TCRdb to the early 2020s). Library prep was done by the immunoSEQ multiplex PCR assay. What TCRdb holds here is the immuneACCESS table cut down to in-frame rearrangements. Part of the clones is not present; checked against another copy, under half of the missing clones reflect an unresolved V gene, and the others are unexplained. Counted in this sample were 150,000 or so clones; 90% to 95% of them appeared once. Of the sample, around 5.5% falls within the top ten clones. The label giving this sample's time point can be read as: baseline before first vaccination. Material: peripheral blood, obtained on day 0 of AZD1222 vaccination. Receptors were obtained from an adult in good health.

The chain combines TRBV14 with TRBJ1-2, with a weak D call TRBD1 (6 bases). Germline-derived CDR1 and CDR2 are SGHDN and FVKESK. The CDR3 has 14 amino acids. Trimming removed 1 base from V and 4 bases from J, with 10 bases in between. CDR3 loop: CASSQAPQGYGYTF. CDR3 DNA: TGTGCCAGCAGCCAAGCCCCACAGGGCTATGGCTACACCTTC.

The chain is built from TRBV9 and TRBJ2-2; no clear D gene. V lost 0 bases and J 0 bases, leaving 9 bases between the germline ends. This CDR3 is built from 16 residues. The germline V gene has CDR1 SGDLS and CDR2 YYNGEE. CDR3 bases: TGTGCCAGCAGCGTAGAAGCAGGTCCGAACACCGGGGAGCTGTTTTTT. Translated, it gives CASSVEAGPNTGELFF. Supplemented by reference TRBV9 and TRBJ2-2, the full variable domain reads DSGVTQTPKHLITATGQRVTLRCSPRSGDLSVYWYQQSLDQGLQFLIQYYNGEERAKGNILERFSAQQFPDLHSELNLSSLELGDSALYFCASSVEAGPNTGELFFGEGSRLTVL.

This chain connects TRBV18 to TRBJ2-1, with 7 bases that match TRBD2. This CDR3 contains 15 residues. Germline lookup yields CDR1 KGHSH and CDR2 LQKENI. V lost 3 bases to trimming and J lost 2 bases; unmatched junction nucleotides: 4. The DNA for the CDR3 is TGTGCCAGCTCACCGGAACGGGGGGCCTACAATGAGCAGTTCTTC. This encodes CASSPERGAYNEQFF.

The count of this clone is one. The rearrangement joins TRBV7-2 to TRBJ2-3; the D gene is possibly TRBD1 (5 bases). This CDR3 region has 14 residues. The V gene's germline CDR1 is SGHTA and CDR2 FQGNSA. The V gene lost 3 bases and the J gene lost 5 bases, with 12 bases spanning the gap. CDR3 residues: CASSFSRVKDTQYF. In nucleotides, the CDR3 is TGTGCCAGCAGCTTCTCCAGGGTTAAAGATACGCAGTATTTT.

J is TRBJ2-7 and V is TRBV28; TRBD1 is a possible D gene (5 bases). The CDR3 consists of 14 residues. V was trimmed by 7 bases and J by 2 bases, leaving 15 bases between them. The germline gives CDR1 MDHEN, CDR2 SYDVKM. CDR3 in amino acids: CASTSPDSTYEQYF. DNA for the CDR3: TGTGCCAGCACTTCTCCCGACAGCACCTACGAGCAGTACTTC. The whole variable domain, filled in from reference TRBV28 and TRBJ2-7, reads DVKVTQSSRYLVKRTGEKVFLECVQDMDHENMFWYRQDPGLGLRLIYFSYDVKMKEKGDIPEGYSVSREKKERFSLILESASTNQTSMYLCASTSPDSTYEQYFGPGTRLTVT.

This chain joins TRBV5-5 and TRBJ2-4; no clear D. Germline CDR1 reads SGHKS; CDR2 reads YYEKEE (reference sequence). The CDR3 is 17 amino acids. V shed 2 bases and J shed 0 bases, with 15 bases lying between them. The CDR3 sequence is CASSFEAIQLAKNIQYF. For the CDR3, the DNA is TGTGCCAGCAGCTTTGAGGCCATTCAGTTAGCCAAAAACATTCAGTACTTC.

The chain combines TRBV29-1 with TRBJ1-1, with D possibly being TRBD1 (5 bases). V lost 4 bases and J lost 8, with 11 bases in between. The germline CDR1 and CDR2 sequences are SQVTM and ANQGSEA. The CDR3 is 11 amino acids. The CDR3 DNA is TGCAGCGTTGGGCGGGGGACCGAAGCTTTCTTT. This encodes CSVGRGTEAFF. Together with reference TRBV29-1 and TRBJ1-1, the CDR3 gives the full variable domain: SAVISQKPSRDICQRGTSLTIQCQVDSQVTMMFWYRQQPGQSLTLIATANQGSEATYESGFVIDKFPISRPNLTFSTLTVSNMSPEDSSIYLCSVGRGTEAFFGQGTRLTVV.

Here the CDR3 DNA reads TGTGCCAGCAGCCAAGGTTTGGGGGGGACAGGGAAGAAATACGAGCAGTACTTC. Amino acid sequence: CASSQGLGGTGKKYEQYF. The genes are TRBV3-1 (or the pseudogene TRBV3-2) and TRBJ2-7; 9 bases map to TRBD1. The CDR3 totals 18 residues. Losses at the gene ends were 1 base for V and 4 bases for J; bases not matched to a gene: 14. CDR1 is LGHDT, CDR2 YNNKEL, per germline (reference sequence).

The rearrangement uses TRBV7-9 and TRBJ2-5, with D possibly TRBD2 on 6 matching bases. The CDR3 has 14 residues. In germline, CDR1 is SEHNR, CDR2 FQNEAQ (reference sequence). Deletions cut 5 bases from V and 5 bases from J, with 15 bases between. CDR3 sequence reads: CASSRPGRGETQYF. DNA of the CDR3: TGTGCCAGCAGCCGTCCGGGTCGGGGGGAGACCCAGTACTTC. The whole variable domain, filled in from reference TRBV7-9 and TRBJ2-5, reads DTGVSQNPRHKITKRGQNVTFRCDPISEHNRLYWYRQTLGQGPEFLTYFQNEAQLEKSRLLSDRFSAERPKGSFSTLEIQRTEQGDSAMYLCASSRPGRGETQYFGPGTRLLVL.

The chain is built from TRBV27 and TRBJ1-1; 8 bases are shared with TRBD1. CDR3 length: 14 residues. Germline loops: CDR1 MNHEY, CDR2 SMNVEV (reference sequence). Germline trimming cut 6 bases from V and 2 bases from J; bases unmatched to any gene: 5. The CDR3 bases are TGTGCCAGCAGCTGGACAGGGCCCAACACTGAAGCTTTCTTT. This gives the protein CASSWTGPNTEAFF.

CDR3 residues: CASSPPGTSIRMQETQYF. DNA of the CDR3: TGTGCCAGCAGCCCCCCCGGGACTAGCATTCGAATGCAAGAGACCCAGTACTTC. The rearrangement uses TRBV7-8 and TRBJ2-5; 9 bases align to TRBD2. V gave up 5 bases and J gave up 2 bases; unmatched junction bases: 15. Germline V gene sequence: CDR1 SGHVS, CDR2 FQNEAQ. The CDR3 is 18 residues long.

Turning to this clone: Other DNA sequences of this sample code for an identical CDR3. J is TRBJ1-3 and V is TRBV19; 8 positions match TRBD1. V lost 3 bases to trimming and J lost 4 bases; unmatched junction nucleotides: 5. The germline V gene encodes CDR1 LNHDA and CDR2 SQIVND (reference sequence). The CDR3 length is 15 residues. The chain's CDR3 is CASSIQGAPGNTIYF. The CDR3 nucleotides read TGTGCCAGTAGTATCCAGGGGGCTCCCGGAAACACCATATATTTT.

The DNA of the CDR3 is TGCAGTGCTAGTCGTGTAGGGATGAACACTGAAGCTTTCTTT. Protein sequence: CSASRVGMNTEAFF. V gene TRBV20-1 combines with J gene TRBJ1-1; no clear D. Trimming shortened V by 3 bases and J by 0 bases, and 11 bases separated the two germline ends. The CDR3 is made up of 14 amino acids. From germline, CDR1 is DFQATT and CDR2 SNEGSKA (reference sequence).

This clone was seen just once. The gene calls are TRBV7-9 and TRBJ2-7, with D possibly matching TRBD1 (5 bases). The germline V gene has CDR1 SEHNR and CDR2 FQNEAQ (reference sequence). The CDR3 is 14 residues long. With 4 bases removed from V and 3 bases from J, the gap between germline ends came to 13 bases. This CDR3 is CASSYVAGNYEQYF. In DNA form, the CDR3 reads TGTGCCAGCAGCTACGTGGCAGGGAACTACGAGCAGTACTTC.

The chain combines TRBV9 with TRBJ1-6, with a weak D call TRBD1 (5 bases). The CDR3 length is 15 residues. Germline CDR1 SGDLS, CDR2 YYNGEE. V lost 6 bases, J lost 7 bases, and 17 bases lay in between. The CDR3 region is CASTPGTGSNSPLHF. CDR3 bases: TGTGCCAGCACCCCGGGGACGGGGAGCAATTCACCCCTCCACTTT.

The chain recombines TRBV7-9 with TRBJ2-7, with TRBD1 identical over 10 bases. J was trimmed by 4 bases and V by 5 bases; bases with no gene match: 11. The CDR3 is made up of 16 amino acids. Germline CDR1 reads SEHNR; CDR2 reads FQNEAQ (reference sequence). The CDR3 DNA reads TGTGCCAGCAGCCCATCCTCGGGACAGGGGTCGTACGAGCAGTACTTC. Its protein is CASSPSSGQGSYEQYF.

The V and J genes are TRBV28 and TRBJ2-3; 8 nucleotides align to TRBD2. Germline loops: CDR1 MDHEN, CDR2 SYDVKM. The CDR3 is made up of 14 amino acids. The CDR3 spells CATSLGRAQDTQYF. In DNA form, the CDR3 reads TGTGCAACTTCCCTCGGGAGGGCCCAGGATACGCAGTATTTT. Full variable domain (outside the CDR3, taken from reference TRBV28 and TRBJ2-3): DVKVTQSSRYLVKRTGEKVFLECVQDMDHENMFWYRQDPGLGLRLIYFSYDVKMKEKGDIPEGYSVSREKKERFSLILESASTNQTSMYLCATSLGRAQDTQYFGPGTRLTVL.

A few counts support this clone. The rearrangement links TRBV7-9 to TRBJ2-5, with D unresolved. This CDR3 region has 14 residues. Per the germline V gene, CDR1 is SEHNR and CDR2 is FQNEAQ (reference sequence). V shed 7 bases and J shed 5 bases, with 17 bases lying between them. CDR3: CASTLIGSPETQYF. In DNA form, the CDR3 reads TGTGCCAGCACCCTGATCGGGTCTCCTGAGACCCAGTACTTC.

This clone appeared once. The CDR3 nucleotides read TGTGCCAGCAGCGAAGTACAGAATAATGAAAAACTGTTTTTT. Encoded protein: CASSEVQNNEKLFF. This chain links TRBV9 with TRBJ1-4; D call uncertain. Between the trimmed V and J ends, which lost 3 bases and 4 bases, there was a span of 10 bases. This CDR3 spans 14 amino acids. Germline loops: CDR1 SGDLS, CDR2 YYNGEE.

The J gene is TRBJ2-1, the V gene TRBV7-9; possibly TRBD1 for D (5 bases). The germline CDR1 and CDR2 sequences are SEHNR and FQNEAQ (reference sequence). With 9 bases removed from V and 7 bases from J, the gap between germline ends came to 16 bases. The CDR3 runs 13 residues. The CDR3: CASQGLVGNEQFF. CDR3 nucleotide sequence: TGTGCCAGTCAGGGTTTAGTTGGGAATGAGCAGTTCTTC.

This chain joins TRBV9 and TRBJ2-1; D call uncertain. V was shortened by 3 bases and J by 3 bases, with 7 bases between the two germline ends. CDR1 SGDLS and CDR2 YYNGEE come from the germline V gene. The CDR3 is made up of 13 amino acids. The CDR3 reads CASSGGSYNEQFF. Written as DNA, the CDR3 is TGTGCCAGCAGCGGGGGAAGCTACAATGAGCAGTTCTTC.